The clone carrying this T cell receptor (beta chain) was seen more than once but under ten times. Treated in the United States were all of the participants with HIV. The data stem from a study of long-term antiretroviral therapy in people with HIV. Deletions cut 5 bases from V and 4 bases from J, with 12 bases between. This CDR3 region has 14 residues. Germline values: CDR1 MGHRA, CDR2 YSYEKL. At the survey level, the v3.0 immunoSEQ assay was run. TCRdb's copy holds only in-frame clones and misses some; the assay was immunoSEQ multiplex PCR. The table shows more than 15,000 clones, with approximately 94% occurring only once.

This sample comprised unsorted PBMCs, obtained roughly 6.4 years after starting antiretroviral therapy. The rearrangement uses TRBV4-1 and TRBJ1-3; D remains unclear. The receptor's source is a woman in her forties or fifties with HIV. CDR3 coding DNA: TGCGCCAGCAGCGGGATCGCGGAGGGAAACACCATATATTTT. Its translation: CASSGIAEGNTIYF.